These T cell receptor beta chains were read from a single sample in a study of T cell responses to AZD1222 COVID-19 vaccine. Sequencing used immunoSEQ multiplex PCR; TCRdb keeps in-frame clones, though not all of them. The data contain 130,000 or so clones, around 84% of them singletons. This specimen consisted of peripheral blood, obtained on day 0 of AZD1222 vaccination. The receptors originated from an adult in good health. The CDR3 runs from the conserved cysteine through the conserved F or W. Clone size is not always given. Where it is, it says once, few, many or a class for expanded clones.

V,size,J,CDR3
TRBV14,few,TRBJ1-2,CASSQVSFPGERSGYTF
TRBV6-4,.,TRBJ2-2,CASSDSPEAGELFF
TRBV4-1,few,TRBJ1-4,CASSQVPRATNEKLFF
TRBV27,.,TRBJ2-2,CASSLLSGGYTGELFF
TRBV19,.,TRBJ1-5,CASTGNSNQPQHF
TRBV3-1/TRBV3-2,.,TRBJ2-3,CASSHGGDTQYF
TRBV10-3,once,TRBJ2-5,CAIGVGIQKETQYF
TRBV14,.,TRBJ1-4,CASSQDWGRREKLFF
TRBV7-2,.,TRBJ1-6,CASSLDGRGESPLHF
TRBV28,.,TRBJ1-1,CASSLTTRSSNTEAFF
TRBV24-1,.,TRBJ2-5,CATSDFRDSGGQYF
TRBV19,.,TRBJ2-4,CASSQYPSGQGSQNIQYF
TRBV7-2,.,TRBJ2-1,CASSFFSGANEQFF
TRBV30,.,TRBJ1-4,CAWRGTVATNEKLFF
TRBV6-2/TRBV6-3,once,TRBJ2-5,CASSMGTGGRGTQYF
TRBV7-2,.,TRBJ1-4,CASSSRASNEKLFF
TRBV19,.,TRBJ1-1,CASSISTGQAVGNTEAFF
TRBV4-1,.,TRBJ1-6,CASSQGNRLNSPLHF
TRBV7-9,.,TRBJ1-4,CASSLVSSGSKLFF
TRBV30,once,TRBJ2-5,CARRTGGQETQYF
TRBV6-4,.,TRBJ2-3,CASSGHSGGGTDTQYF
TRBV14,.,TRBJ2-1,CASSRARAGEQFF
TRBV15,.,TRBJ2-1,CATKESSYNEQFF
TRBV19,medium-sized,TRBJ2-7,CASSIEVGLRGEQYF